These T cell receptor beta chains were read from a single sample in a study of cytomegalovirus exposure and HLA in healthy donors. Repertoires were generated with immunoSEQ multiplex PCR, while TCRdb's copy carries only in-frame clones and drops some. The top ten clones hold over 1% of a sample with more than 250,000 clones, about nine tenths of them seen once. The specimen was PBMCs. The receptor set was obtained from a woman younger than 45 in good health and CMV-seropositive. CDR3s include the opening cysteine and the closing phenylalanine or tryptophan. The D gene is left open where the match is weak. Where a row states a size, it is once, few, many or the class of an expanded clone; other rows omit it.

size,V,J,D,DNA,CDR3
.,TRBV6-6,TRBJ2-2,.,TGTGCCAGCCATAAGCGACCCGGGGAGCTGTTTTTT,CASHKRPGELFF
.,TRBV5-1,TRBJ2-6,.,TGCGCCAGCAGCCCGGACACCTCTGGGGCCAACGTCCTGACTTTC,CASSPDTSGANVLTF
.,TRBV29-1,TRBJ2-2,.,TGCAGCGTTGATGGGGGGATCACCGGGGAGCTGTTTTTT,CSVDGGITGELFF
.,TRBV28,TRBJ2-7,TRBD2,TGTGCCAGCAGTTTACCCCGGGCGGGGGTTGCCTACGAGCAGTACTTC,CASSLPRAGVAYEQYF
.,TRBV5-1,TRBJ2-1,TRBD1,TGCGCCAGCAGCTTGGGGGACAGGGCGTCCTACAATGAGCAGTTCTTC,CASSLGDRASYNEQFF
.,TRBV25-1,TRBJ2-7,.,TGTGCCAGCAGGGGGGCGGGGACATACGAGCAGTACTTC,CASRGAGTYEQYF
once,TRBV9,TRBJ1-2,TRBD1,TGTGCCAGCAGCGCGGGGGACAGGGGGTTTGCCAACTATGGCTACACCTTC,CASSAGDRGFANYGYTF
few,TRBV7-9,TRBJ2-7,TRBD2,TGTGCCAGCAGCTTAGTTAGCGGGAGCTCCTACGAGCAGTACTTC,CASSLVSGSSYEQYF
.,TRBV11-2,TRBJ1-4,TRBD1,TGTGCCAGCCGACAGGGACCTAATGAAAAACTGTTTTTT,CASRQGPNEKLFF
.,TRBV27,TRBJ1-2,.,TGTGCCAGCTCGCCTGCGGGGGTCTATGGCTACACCTTC,CASSPAGVYGYTF
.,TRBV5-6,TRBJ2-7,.,TGTGCCAGCAGCCCGAGGGGTGAAGGGACACGATCCTACGAGCAGTACTTC,CASSPRGEGTRSYEQYF